This entry lists 28 T cell receptor beta chains sequenced from one sample in a study of blood T cell repertoires in COVID-19 (dated by TCRdb to 2018 to 2021). Library method: the immunoSEQ multiplex PCR assay. TCRdb obtained this table from immuneACCESS and retained in-frame rearrangements with V and J assigned. These tables miss some clones; where compared with another copy, unresolved V genes account for less than half of the shortfall, and the remainder is unexplained. This sample has 150,000 or so clones in its table, and around 90% of those were observed once. 5% to 6% of the sample comes from the top ten. Sequencing was carried out using peripheral blood. The receptor source for this set is a human donor in a cohort sampled during active COVID-19.

J is TRBJ2-5 and V is TRBV9, with 8 bases lining up with TRBD1. This CDR3 is built from 15 residues. CDR1 and CDR2 (germline): SGDLS, YYNGEE. V trimming: 3 bases; J trimming: 1 base; junction bases outside the gene matches: 5. CDR3 DNA sequence: TGTGCCAGCAGCGGGAGTGGACAGGGCCAAGAGACCCAGTACTTC. Its translation: CASSGSGQGQETQYF.

The rearrangement joins TRBV10-3 to TRBJ2-3; 7 nucleotides line up with TRBD2. This CDR3 comprises 14 residues. J was trimmed by 1 base and V by 10 bases; bases with no gene match: 8. Germline loops: CDR1 ENHRY, CDR2 SYGVKD. The CDR3 protein is CATSGGLRTDTQYF. The DNA of the CDR3 is TGTGCCACCTCGGGGGGACTCCGCACAGATACGCAGTATTTT.

This chain connects TRBV5-4 to TRBJ1-2, with 7 bases identical to TRBD1. This CDR3 spans 15 amino acids. Trimming removed 4 bases from V and 5 bases from J; junction bases left unmatched: 11. Germline loops: CDR1 SGHNT, CDR2 YYREEE (reference sequence). This CDR3 reads CASSGQASPTYGYTF. The CDR3 DNA is TGTGCCAGCAGCGGACAGGCATCTCCTACATATGGCTACACCTTC.

V and J are TRBV6-6 and TRBJ2-7; TRBD2 might be the D (5 bases). The CDR3 is 16 amino acids. V was clipped by 2 bases and J by 3 bases, with 17 bases between them. Germline-derived CDR1 and CDR2 are MNHNY and SVGAGI (reference sequence). DNA of the CDR3: TGTGCCAGCAGTTACCTGGAGGTTGCCCCCTTCTACGAGCAGTACTTC. Residues: CASSYLEVAPFYEQYF.

V gene TRBV6-2 or TRBV6-3 combines with J gene TRBJ1-2, with 7 bases fitting TRBD1. With 4 bases clipped from V and 5 bases from J, the junction kept 13 bases outside the gene matches. Germline V lookup: CDR1 MNHEY, CDR2 SVGEGT. The CDR3 extends over 16 amino acids. CDR3: CASSSFSDRREYGYTF. In DNA form, the CDR3 reads TGTGCCAGCAGTTCCTTTTCGGACAGGCGGGAATATGGCTACACCTTC.

The genes are TRBV4-3 and TRBJ1-4, with D possibly being TRBD1 (5 bases). Germline V gene data show CDR1 as LGHNA and CDR2 as YSLEER. This CDR3 comprises 13 residues. V lost 3 bases and J lost 7, with 9 bases in between. The CDR3 DNA sequence: TGCGCCAGCAGCCAGCAGGGTGTTGAAAAACTGTTTTTT. As protein: CASSQQGVEKLFF.

The chain combines TRBV24-1 with TRBJ2-7; 8 nucleotides align to TRBD1. V lost 6 bases, J lost 3 bases, and 9 bases stayed unmatched. The CDR3 contains 15 residues. Germline V lookup: CDR1 KGHDR, CDR2 SFDVKD. This CDR3 is CATSSTGDSVYEQYF. DNA of the CDR3: TGTGCCACCAGTTCGACAGGGGATTCTGTCTACGAGCAGTACTTC.

CDR3 nucleotide sequence: TGTGCCAGCAGTTACGGGCCCACAGATACGCAGTATTTT. Protein sequence: CASSYGPTDTQYF. The chain carries TRBV6-2 or TRBV6-3 and TRBJ2-3; D uncertain. The CDR3 runs to 13 residues. Trimming took off 2 bases at V and 2 bases at J, with 5 bases between the two ends. In germline, CDR1 is MNHEY, CDR2 SVGEGT.

The rearrangement uses TRBV15 and TRBJ2-7, with D perhaps TRBD1 (5 bases). The CDR3 covers 16 residues. Germline V gene lookup returns CDR1 LNHNV and CDR2 YYDKDF (reference sequence). Trimming pared 0 bases from V and 6 bases from J, leaving 18 bases between. DNA of the CDR3: TGTGCCACCAGCAGAGACCGGACAACTCTCATGGGCGAGCAGTACTTC. It yields the protein CATSRDRTTLMGEQYF.

The V and J genes are TRBV6-5 and TRBJ2-1, with 10 bases fitting TRBD1. Germline CDR1 and CDR2: MNHEY and SVGAGI. The CDR3 runs to 16 residues. J gave up 3 bases and V 0 bases, and 2 bases lay outside the gene matches. The DNA for the CDR3 is TGTGCCAGCAGTTACTCAGGACAGGGGGTCTACAATGAGCAGTTCTTC. Translating it yields CASSYSGQGVYNEQFF.

The rearrangement joins TRBV4-1 to TRBJ2-5, with 10 bases matching TRBD2. The ends lost 3 bases at V and 3 bases at J; junction bases unmatched: 1. Germline CDR1 and CDR2: MGHRA and YSYEKL. The CDR3 has 14 residues. The CDR3 DNA sequence: TGCGCCAGCAGCCACGGGACTAGCGAAGAGACCCAGTACTTC. It yields the protein CASSHGTSEETQYF.

J is TRBJ1-6 and V is TRBV5-6; 8 positions agree with TRBD1. The CDR3 length is 15 residues. J was trimmed by 7 bases and V by 6 bases; bases with no gene match: 9. Germline CDR1 SGHDT, CDR2 YYEEEE. The chain's CDR3 is CASTQDRARNSPLHF. Written as DNA, the CDR3 is TGTGCCAGCACCCAGGACAGGGCAAGAAATTCACCCCTCCACTTT. Drawing the rest from reference TRBV5-6 and TRBJ1-6, the complete variable domain is DAGVTQSPTHLIKTRGQQVTLRCSPKSGHDTVSWYQQALGQGPQFIFQYYEEEERQRGNFPDRFSGHQFPNYSSELNVNALLLGDSALYLCASTQDRARNSPLHFGNGTRLTVT.

The rearrangement uses TRBV5-1 and TRBJ1-2; 11 nucleotides line up with TRBD1. This CDR3 is 13 amino acids long. Germline V gene data show CDR1 as SGHRS and CDR2 as YFSETQ. The V segment lost 7 bases and the J segment 7 bases; nucleotides outside the gene matches: 6. CDR3 loop: CASSDRGLSGYTF. The CDR3 DNA reads as TGCGCCAGCTCGGACAGGGGGCTGAGTGGCTACACCTTC.

The rearrangement joins TRBV19 to TRBJ2-7; 10 bases map to TRBD2. The CDR3 has 15 amino acids. CDR1 and CDR2 (germline): LNHDA, SQIVND (reference sequence). After removal of 5 bases from V and 7 bases from J, the junction contained 11 bases not matched to a gene. The CDR3 spells CASSLSSGRADEQYF. CDR3 in DNA: TGTGCCAGTAGTCTCTCCAGCGGGAGGGCCGATGAGCAGTACTTC.

The chain is built from TRBV19 and TRBJ1-1; D is perhaps TRBD1 (5 bases). The CDR3 contains 16 residues. V dropped 2 bases and J dropped 0 bases, with 13 bases sitting between them. CDR1 LNHDA and CDR2 SQIVND come from the germline V gene (reference sequence). The CDR3 DNA reads as TGTGCCAGTAGTATATCCGCGGGAGGGGTGAACACTGAAGCTTTCTTT. Residues: CASSISAGGVNTEAFF.

The chain uses TRBV5-4 and TRBJ2-1; a weak D match, TRBD1 (6 bases). The germline CDR1 and CDR2 sequences are SGHNT and YYREEE (reference sequence). The CDR3 has 13 residues. Trimming shortened V by 5 bases and J by 8 bases, and 14 bases separated the two germline ends. The CDR3 loop reads CASRFRGGDEQFF. The CDR3 DNA reads TGTGCCAGCAGGTTCAGGGGCGGCGATGAGCAGTTCTTC.

V and J are TRBV5-1 and TRBJ1-2; 8 bases align to TRBD1. The CDR3 loop spans 13 amino acids. Germline CDR1 SGHRS, CDR2 YFSETQ. The J segment lost 6 bases and the V segment lost 7 bases, leaving 8 bases of the junction unmatched. In DNA form, the CDR3 reads TGCGCCAGCCGATTGACAGGGGATGATGGCTACACCTTC. This translates into CASRLTGDDGYTF.

This chain uses TRBV6-5 with TRBJ2-5; 13 bases map to TRBD2. Losses at the gene ends were 5 bases for V and 1 base for J; bases not matched to a gene: 1. This CDR3 is 15 amino acids long. Germline V gene data show CDR1 as MNHEY and CDR2 as SVGAGI. CDR3 bases: TGTGCCAGCAGTCGGACTAGCGGGGGCCAAGAGACCCAGTACTTC. Its protein product is CASSRTSGGQETQYF.

The rearrangement uses TRBV4-1 and TRBJ2-7, with a weak D call TRBD1 (5 bases). In germline, CDR1 is MGHRA, CDR2 YSYEKL. The CDR3 consists of 16 residues. Trimming pared 0 bases from V and 6 bases from J, leaving 18 bases between. The CDR3 coding sequence is TGCGCCAGCAGCCAAGAACCAGGGTTTGACCTCGCCGAGCAGTACTTC. This translates into CASSQEPGFDLAEQYF.

This sequence joins TRBV5-4 and TRBJ2-2; maybe TRBD1 (5 bases). V was pared by 0 bases and J by 5 bases, with 11 bases between. CDR3 size: 15 residues. Germline V CDR1 and CDR2: SGHNT, YYREEE (reference sequence). The CDR3 DNA follows: TGTGCCAGCAGCTTGGCCAGGGCTCAGACCGGGGAGCTGTTTTTT. Encoded protein: CASSLARAQTGELFF. Full variable domain (rest looked up from reference TRBV5-4 and TRBJ2-2): ETGVTQSPTHLIKTRGQQVTLRCSSQSGHNTVSWYQQALGQGPQFIFQYYREEENGRGNFPPRFSGLQFPNYSSELNVNALELDDSALYLCASSLARAQTGELFFGEGSRLTVL.

V is TRBV5-1 and J is TRBJ2-7; D is uncertain. V was cut by 0 bases and J by 0 bases, with 10 bases left in between. The CDR3 extends over 15 amino acids. Germline V gives CDR1 SGHRS, CDR2 YFSETQ. Written as DNA, the CDR3 is TGCGCCAGCAGCTTGGATCCCTCCCTCTCCTACGAGCAGTACTTC. It yields the protein CASSLDPSLSYEQYF.

The V gene is TRBV19, the J gene TRBJ2-1; D call uncertain. The CDR3 sequence is 12 residues long. Germline V lookup: CDR1 LNHDA, CDR2 SQIVND (reference sequence). V lost 4 bases and J lost 2, with 3 bases in between. CDR3 nucleotides: TGTGCCAGTAGTAGCGCCTACAATGAGCAGTTCTTC. This encodes CASSSAYNEQFF.

V gene TRBV6-2 or TRBV6-3 combines with J gene TRBJ1-2; the match to TRBD1 covers 9 bases. Germline-derived CDR1 and CDR2 are MNHEY and SVGEGT. Unmatched junction bases numbered 15, after V lost 5 bases and J lost 2 bases. The CDR3 runs 18 residues. CDR3 amino acids: CASSPAYRGRRLNYGYTF. CDR3 nucleotide sequence: TGTGCCAGCAGTCCGGCGTACAGGGGGCGAAGGTTAAACTATGGCTACACCTTC.

This chain connects TRBV9 to TRBJ1-1; TRBD1 might be the D (5 bases). The germline V and J ends were trimmed by 2 bases and 3 bases, with 14 bases remaining between them. The germline V gene has CDR1 SGDLS and CDR2 YYNGEE. This CDR3 is 15 amino acids long. This CDR3 is CASSVAGDEDTEAFF. CDR3 DNA sequence: TGTGCCAGCAGCGTCGCGGGGGACGAGGACACTGAAGCTTTCTTT.

This chain links TRBV19 with TRBJ2-7; unclear D gene. CDR3 length equals 12 residues. Germline CDR1 reads LNHDA; CDR2 reads SQIVND (reference sequence). V was trimmed by 5 bases and J by 3 bases, leaving 8 bases between them. The CDR3 DNA is TGTGCCAGTAGTTTACCCGGCTACGAGCAGTACTTC. The encoded protein is CASSLPGYEQYF.

The chain uses TRBV10-1 and TRBJ1-2; no definite D call. The V and J ends lost 6 bases and 2 bases respectively, with 13 bases between them. Germline CDR1 and CDR2: WNHNN and SYGVQD (reference sequence). This CDR3 is 14 amino acids long. CDR3 sequence: CASSRHRSNYGYTF. The DNA of the CDR3 is TGCGCCAGCAGCCGACACAGATCAAACTATGGCTACACCTTC.

This clone showed up just once. CDR3 protein: CASRMTKGRNTEAFF. The CDR3 DNA reads TGTGCCAGCAGGATGACTAAGGGCAGGAACACTGAAGCTTTCTTT. The chain carries TRBV2 and TRBJ1-1; D is unresolved. The CDR3 is 15 amino acids. Germline CDR1 and CDR2: SNHLY and FYNNEI. The V gene lost 6 bases and the J gene lost 1 base, with 15 bases spanning the gap.

This chain connects TRBV7-2 to TRBJ2-2, with D uncertain. In germline, CDR1 is SGHTA, CDR2 FQGNSA. V was trimmed by 5 bases and J by 2 bases, leaving 15 bases between them. CDR3 length equals 16 residues. The CDR3 nucleotides are TGTGCCAGCAGCCTCATAGCCCGAGAAAACACCGGGGAGCTGTTTTTT. Translated: CASSLIARENTGELFF. Filled out from reference TRBV7-2 and TRBJ2-2, the complete variable domain reads GAGVSQSPSNKVTEKGKDVELRCDPISGHTALYWYRQSLGQGLEFLIYFQGNSAPDKSGLPSDRFSAERTGGSVSTLTIQRTQQEDSAVYLCASSLIARENTGELFFGEGSRLTVL.